This T cell receptor beta chain is drawn from a study of blood T cells in healthy people across ages. V gave up 1 base and J gave up 6 bases, with 18 bases separating them. This CDR3 contains 17 residues. CDR1 is SEHNR and CDR2 is FQNEAQ in the germline V gene (reference sequence). Then a second PCR, running roughly 7 to 11 cycles, was carried out with a sample-barcoded 5' primer and a J-beta primer mix. A single record per CDR3 protein comes from TCRdb applying MiXCR to the 5' RACE reads. Of hundreds of thousands of distinct CDR3 sequences in the sample, around 25% were seen once. These sequences were also reported in another study, on T cells of mothers and their children. Per that study: A few healthy Caucasian mothers served as donors, and their six children did as well. Related and unrelated pairs show similar thymic shaping of TCR recombination output. Slightly higher overlap, not significant, was seen in related mother-child pairs than in unrelated pairs. It was observed that no persistent microchimeric T cell clones could be detected.

The chain couples TRBV7-9 to TRBJ2-2; perhaps TRBD1 as D (6 bases). The receptor was derived from a boy between 10 and 17 years old in good health. Material for sequencing was blood. The CDR3 nucleotides are TGTGCCAGCAGCTTAGTGTCAAACAGGGCGAGCGCCGGGGAGCTGTTTTTT. It encodes CASSLVSNRASAGELFF. The full variable domain, rest sourced from reference TRBV7-9 and TRBJ2-2, is DTGVSQNPRHKITKRGQNVTFRCDPISEHNRLYWYRQTLGQGPEFLTYFQNEAQLEKSRLLSDRFSAERPKGSFSTLEIQRTEQGDSAMYLCASSLVSNRASAGELFFGEGSRLTVL.